Below are 8 T cell receptor beta chains sequenced from a single sample in a study of T cell responses to AZD1222 COVID-19 vaccine. Sequencing used immunoSEQ multiplex PCR; TCRdb keeps in-frame clones, though not all of them. This table has approximately 170,000 clones, 90% to 95% appearing once. The sequences come from peripheral blood, collected on day 0 of AZD1222 vaccination. The receptors stem from an adult in good health.

The chain is built from TRBV7-9 and TRBJ1-1; tentatively, D is TRBD1 (5 bases). This CDR3 is 15 amino acids long. Trimming removed 1 base from V and 1 base from J, with 10 bases in between. CDR1 and CDR2 (germline): SEHNR, FQNEAQ (reference sequence). For the CDR3, the DNA is TGTGCCAGCAGCTTAGAAGCAGGGACGAACACTGAAGCTTTCTTT. This translates into CASSLEAGTNTEAFF.

V is TRBV2 and J is TRBJ1-3; D gene ambiguous. Germline-derived CDR1 and CDR2 are SNHLY and FYNNEI. This CDR3 spans 14 amino acids. The V and J ends lost 2 bases and 1 base respectively, with 6 bases between them. This chain's CDR3 is CASSESRSGNTIYF. The CDR3 nucleotides are TGTGCCAGCAGTGAATCGCGATCTGGAAACACCATATATTTT.

The chain couples TRBV7-2 to TRBJ1-2, with D unresolved. CDR3 length: 15 residues. In germline, CDR1 is SGHTA, CDR2 FQGNSA. The V end lost 1 base, the J end lost 8 bases, and 17 bases lay between the germline ends. The CDR3: CASSLVSLYSGGYTF. As DNA, the CDR3 is TGTGCCAGCAGCTTAGTCTCGCTTTACTCTGGAGGCTACACCTTC.

This chain connects TRBV12-5 to TRBJ2-1; TRBD1 is a possible D gene (5 bases). V lost 6 bases and J 0 bases, leaving 18 bases between the germline ends. The CDR3 runs to 17 residues. CDR1 LGHNT and CDR2 FRNRAP come from the germline V gene. As DNA, the CDR3 is TGTGCTAGTGGCCGTGGACAAACGAGCTTCTCCTACAATGAGCAGTTCTTC. Protein: CASGRGQTSFSYNEQFF. The complete variable domain, with remaining parts taken from reference TRBV12-5 and TRBJ2-1, reads DARVTQTPRHKVTEMGQEVTMRCQPILGHNTVFWYRQTMMQGLELLAYFRNRAPLDDSGMPKDRFSAEMPDATLATLKIQPSEPRDSAVYFCASGRGQTSFSYNEQFFGPGTRLTVL.

The chain employs TRBV11-3 and TRBJ2-2; perhaps TRBD1 as D (5 bases). Deletions cut 6 bases from V and 3 bases from J, with 11 bases between. CDR1 and CDR2 from the germline V gene are SGHNT and YENEEA. The CDR3 spans 14 residues. In DNA form, the CDR3 reads TGTGCCAGCAGTTCAGGGTGGGACACCGGGGAGCTGTTTTTT. Translation gives CASSSGWDTGELFF.

The rearrangement uses TRBV24-1 and TRBJ2-1; D is possibly TRBD2 (5 bases). V lost 1 base and J lost 6, with 6 bases in between. The CDR3 covers 13 residues. Germline CDR1 KGHDR, CDR2 SFDVKD. The CDR3 loop is CATSDFAGNEQFF. The CDR3 DNA reads as TGTGCCACCAGTGATTTTGCGGGCAATGAGCAGTTCTTC.

The chain is built from TRBV12-5 and TRBJ1-1; the match to TRBD1 covers 9 bases. The length of the CDR3 is 12 residues. V trimming: 6 bases; J trimming: 9 bases; junction bases outside the gene matches: 5. The germline gives CDR1 LGHNT, CDR2 FRNRAP. The CDR3 DNA is TGTGCTAGTGGCCGGGACAGGGACCAAGCTTTCTTT. This sequence encodes CASGRDRDQAFF.

This chain connects TRBV5-1 to TRBJ1-2; D unclear. The V gene lost 2 bases and the J gene lost 4 bases, with 12 bases spanning the gap. CDR1 SGHRS and CDR2 YFSETQ come from the germline V gene. The CDR3 is 14 residues long. This CDR3 reads CASSFGRATYGYTF. The CDR3 region has the DNA TGCGCCAGCAGCTTCGGTCGGGCCACCTATGGCTACACCTTC.